This entry features one T cell receptor beta chain sequence. This receptor's antigen is unknown. The sample holds no much larger clone one base away, and base qualities are not on file. The collaborating institutions used their own protocols to collect whole blood in K2EDTA tubes. For TCRbeta analysis, collaborator samples were shipped as frozen whole blood, as isolated PBMCs, or as DNA extracted from either sample type. The immunoSEQ Assay, a bias-controlled multiplex PCR, was used to amplify TCRbeta CDR3 regions from genomic DNA. The paper's processing steps were these. The number of nucleated cells in each sample was estimated from the amplification of reference gene primers within the assay. Sequence reads were collapsed and filtered to measure the absolute abundance of every unique TCRbeta CDR3 rearrangement. Productive Simpson clonality was computed per sample as the square root of Simpson's diversity index over productive rearrangements. The immuneACCESS repertoire file appears here via TCRdb, limited to in-frame rearrangements. These files lack a portion of the clones; in checked studies, under half of the deficit traces to unresolved V genes, and the cause of the others is not known. V and J calls and clone size are copied from that table; D and trimming were computed from the DNA. The sample table shows about 180,000 clones, and roughly 84% are seen once. Approximately 2.9% of the sample comes from the top ten.

This specimen comes from a study of blood T cell repertoires in COVID-19 (dated by TCRdb to 2018 to 2021). The study in broad terms: Samples from collaborators originated in the United States, Italy and Spain and spanned both the acute and convalescent phases of COVID-19. The material from the prospective study consisted of cDNA or gDNA derived from T cells, B-cell-depleted T cells, or PBMCs. Subjects who had been exposed to COVID-19, were actively infected with it, or had recovered from it provided the deeply sampled blood TCRbeta repertoires that made up the dataset. A freely available public database, intended as a resource for researchers studying the immune response to SARS-CoV-2, is where the repertoires were released. Samples were obtained from the ongoing ImmuneRACE study (first 160 participants) and from approximately 1,200 subjects provided by 6 global collaborators. A de-identified subject ID, COVID-19 status, age in years and sex were almost always included in the sample metadata. HLA class I and class II types, where available, came from metadata supplied by the sample provider rather than from assay-based typing. Study-wide findings and limitations: How much clinical and demographic metadata was included differed by source and by participant, and the metadata was provided uncurated.

Trimming accounts for 7 bases at V and 8 bases at J, while the number of junction bases matched to no gene is 5. The germline V gene gives CDR1 as ENHRY and CDR2 as SYGVKD. Inclusive of the bounding cysteine and phenylalanine, the CDR3 is 12 residues long. Here the CDR3 DNA is all that survives: 36 bases in frame from base 1. This TCR came from a woman aged 55 to 70 with acute or convalescent COVID-19. The material sequenced was peripheral blood. This sequence uses TRBV10-3 and TRBJ1-1; 9 middle bases align to TRBD1. The bases are TGTGCCATCACCCGGGACAGGGAAGAAGCTTTCTTT. The resulting protein is CAITRDREEAFF.